This T cell receptor (beta chain) was sequenced for a study of human T cells and chemical hapten exposure. Study in general: 2% DPC was applied to around 2 cm by around 2 cm of upper inner arm skin for sensitization. There were weekly diphenylcyclopropenone doses to the scalp for patients throughout the roughly 24-week study.

Attachment of unique molecular identifiers to individual cDNA molecules was performed in the library. MiXCR, applied by TCRdb to the RACE reads, yields one record per CDR3 protein. Of about 49,000 distinct CDR3 sequences in the sample, 9% to 9.5% were seen once. This CDR3 has 18 residues. J gave up 0 bases and V 2 bases, and 9 bases lay outside the gene matches. Per germline, CDR1 LNHDA and CDR2 SQIVND (reference sequence). Noted time point: patch test 1, 2 weeks after DPC sensitization. The sample's treatment: therapeutic diphenylcyclopropenone sensitization with weekly scalp DPC. This clonotype was recorded many times.

This clonotype was obtained from a woman aged 45-65 years with alopecia areata. Some clones in this sample may be carry-over from other donors' samples. The chain employs TRBV19 and TRBJ2-2; 7 bases map to TRBD2. This sample comprised whole blood, obtained in connection with sensitization to the hapten diphenylcyclopropenone (DPC). The CDR3 bases are TGTGCCAGTAGTATATCCAGGGTGAGCGGGGCGAACACCGGGGAGCTGTTTTTT. Amino acids: CASSISRVSGANTGELFF.